This note documents a single T cell receptor (beta chain) sequence. It has no known antigen specificity. There are no base qualities to consult, and no much larger clone falls within one base. The data derive from a study of technical replicates of blood from a handful of donors listed by TCRdb under 2017. The receptor library was made with the immunoSEQ multiplex PCR assay. TCRdb mirrors the immuneACCESS table, restricted to in-frame sequences. Some clones are absent from its copies; in checked studies, under half trace to an unresolved V gene, and the reason for the others is unknown. The sample table shows 80,000 to 95,000 clones, and 90% to 96% are seen once. Jointly, the top ten make up roughly 0.36% of the sample. V gives up 3 bases and J gives up 7 bases, and the segment between their germline ends measures 14 bases. According to the germline V gene, CDR1 reads SGDLS and CDR2 reads YYNGEE. There are 14 amino acids in the CDR3, from cysteine to phenylalanine inclusive. Just the 42-base CDR3 DNA is kept, in frame starting at base 1.

The sequenced sample consisted of T cells isolated from PBMCs. The rearranged chain carries TRBV9 and TRBJ2-1; perhaps TRBD2 is the D gene, with 7 bases matching. This clonotype originated in a human donor in good health. CDR3 loop: CASSEGRGGNEQFF. Read as DNA, the sequence is TGTGCCAGCAGCGAGGGCAGGGGAGGGAATGAGCAGTTCTTC. The entire variable domain, with the stretches around the CDR3 drawn from the reference TRBV9 and TRBJ2-1 proteins, is DSGVTQTPKHLITATGQRVTLRCSPRSGDLSVYWYQQSLDQGLQFLIQYYNGEERAKGNILERFSAQQFPDLHSELNLSSLELGDSALYFCASSEGRGGNEQFFGPGTRLTVL.